This T cell receptor beta chain was found in a study of blood T cell repertoires in COVID-19. Study-wide background: Samples came from the United States, Italy and Spain, spanning acute and convalescent COVID-19.

The CDR3 loop spans 16 amino acids. From germline, CDR1 is MNHEY and CDR2 SMNVEV (reference sequence). V gave up 5 bases and J gave up 4 bases; unmatched junction bases: 11. Original handling: Amplification from reference gene primers served as the basis for estimated nucleated cell counts. Produced via immunoSEQ multiplex PCR; TCRdb's table is partial and in-frame only. V and J calls and clone size are those listed in that table; D and trimming were worked out from the DNA. The sample lists 120,000 to 150,000 clones, approximately 88% occurring once. This TCR came from a man aged 55 to 70 with active or convalescent COVID-19. Sequenced material: peripheral blood. This chain joins TRBV27 and TRBJ2-1; TRBD2 matches 7 bases. The CDR3 coding sequence is TGTGCCAGCAGTCCAGGAGGCGGGAGAGGTTACAATGAGCAGTTCTTC. This translates into CASSPGGGRGYNEQFF.